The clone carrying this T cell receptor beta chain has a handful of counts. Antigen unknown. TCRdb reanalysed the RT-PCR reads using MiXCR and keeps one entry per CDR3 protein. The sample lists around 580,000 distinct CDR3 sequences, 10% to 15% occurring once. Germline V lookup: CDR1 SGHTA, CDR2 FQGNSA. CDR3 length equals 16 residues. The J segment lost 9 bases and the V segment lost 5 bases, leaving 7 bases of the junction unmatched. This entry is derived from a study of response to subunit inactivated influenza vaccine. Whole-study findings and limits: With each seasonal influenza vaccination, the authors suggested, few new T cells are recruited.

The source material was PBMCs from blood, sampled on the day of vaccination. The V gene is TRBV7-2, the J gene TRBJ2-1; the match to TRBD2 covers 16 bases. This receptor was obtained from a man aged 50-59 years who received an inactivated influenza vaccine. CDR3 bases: TGTGCCAGCAGCATCCCGGGACTAGCGGGAGGGGTTGAGCAGTTCTTC. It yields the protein CASSIPGLAGGVEQFF.